Shown below are 26 T cell receptor beta chains from a single sample sequenced in a study of cytomegalovirus exposure and HLA in healthy donors. The PCR used 60 Vbeta and 13 Jbeta primers. Profiling relied on immunoSEQ multiplex PCR, and the TCRdb table lists in-frame clones only, not all of them. Listed are more than 45,000 clones; 9% to 15% falls within the top ten. The specimen sequenced was PBMCs. These receptors originate from a woman between 55 and 75 years old in good health and CMV-seropositive.

This rearrangement joins TRBV11-3 to TRBJ1-2; the match to TRBD1 covers 8 bases. Germline values: CDR1 SGHNT, CDR2 YENEEA. There are 14 residues in the CDR3. Trimming at V came to 1 base and at J to 6 bases, leaving 4 bases not matched to a gene. CDR3 sequence reads: CASSLGAGGNGYTF. CDR3 sequence (DNA): TGTGCCAGCAGCTTAGGGGCAGGGGGCAATGGCTACACCTTC.

The gene calls are TRBV5-1 and TRBJ1-1, with 7 bases lining up with TRBD1. The CDR3 extends over 14 amino acids. V trimming: 0 bases; J trimming: 5 bases; junction bases outside the gene matches: 4. CDR1 and CDR2 (germline): SGHRS, YFSETQ. CDR3 DNA sequence: TGCGCCAGCAGCTTGGCAGGGGGGAGAACTGAAGCTTTCTTT. Translating gives CASSLAGGRTEAFF. The variable domain in full, with the rest retrieved from reference TRBV5-1 and TRBJ1-1, is KAGVTQTPRYLIKTRGQQVTLSCSPISGHRSVSWYQQTPGQGLQFLFEYFSETQRNKGNFPGRFSGRQFSNSRSEMNVSTLELGDSALYLCASSLAGGRTEAFFGQGTRLTVV.

This clone is labeled medium-sized (0.01 to 0.1%) based on frequency. This chain connects TRBV6-5 to TRBJ1-4; no clear D gene. This CDR3 is 12 amino acids long. Germline CDR1 reads MNHEY; CDR2 reads SVGAGI. The ends were cut back, 6 bases at V and 8 bases at J, with 10 bases in the middle. CDR3 sequence reads: CASRGKEEKLFF. In nucleotides, the CDR3 is TGTGCCAGCAGAGGAAAGGAGGAAAAACTGTTTTTT.

This clone is labeled medium-sized based on frequency. This rearrangement joins TRBV7-6 to TRBJ1-2; TRBD1 is a possible D gene (6 bases). Germline CDR1 SGHVS, CDR2 FNYEAQ. V lost 5 bases, J lost 8 bases, and 12 bases lay in between. The CDR3 is 12 amino acids. CDR3 sequence reads: CASSPGVDGYTF. CDR3 bases: TGTGCCAGCAGCCCAGGGGTGGACGGCTACACCTTC.

V is TRBV5-6 and J is TRBJ2-7; 7 bases line up with TRBD1. Per germline, CDR1 SGHDT and CDR2 YYEEEE. This CDR3 comprises 14 residues. J was trimmed by 7 bases and V by 2 bases; bases with no gene match: 9. The CDR3 bases are TGTGCCAGCAGCTTTTATAACAGGGGAGAGGAGCAGTACTTC. It encodes CASSFYNRGEEQYF.

This rearrangement joins TRBV18 to TRBJ2-7; 7 bases align to TRBD1. The CDR3 spans 16 residues. V gave up 0 bases and J gave up 2 bases; unmatched junction bases: 7. Germline CDR1 KGHSH, CDR2 LQKENI. CDR3 in amino acids: CASSPPGQGDPYEQYF. CDR3 nucleotide sequence: TGTGCCAGCTCACCACCGGGGCAGGGGGACCCCTACGAGCAGTACTTC.

The rearrangement joins TRBV5-4 to TRBJ1-4; D is undetermined. Germline V CDR1 and CDR2: SGHNT, YYREEE (reference sequence). Trimming left V 1 base short and J 0 bases short, with 4 bases between. There are 14 residues in the CDR3. As DNA, the CDR3 is TGTGCCAGCAGCTTGCCATCAACTAATGAAAAACTGTTTTTT. Translated, it gives CASSLPSTNEKLFF.

The chain uses TRBV18 and TRBJ2-1, with 10 bases that match TRBD1. The CDR3 covers 15 residues. Germline trimming cut 3 bases from V and 8 bases from J; bases unmatched to any gene: 7. Germline loops: CDR1 KGHSH, CDR2 LQKENI. The CDR3 DNA follows: TGTGCCAGCTCACCCCCCTCGACAGGGGGCGATGAGCAGTTCTTC. Translation: CASSPPSTGGDEQFF.

The rearrangement links TRBV18 to TRBJ1-5; TRBD1 agrees at 8 bases. V shed 3 bases and J 4 bases; nucleotides not matched to a gene: 2. Germline loops: CDR1 KGHSH, CDR2 LQKENI. The CDR3 is made up of 14 amino acids. CDR3 amino acids: CASSPGQENQPQHF. The CDR3 DNA reads as TGTGCCAGCTCACCGGGACAGGAGAATCAGCCCCAGCATTTT.

The V call is TRBV27, the J call TRBJ1-1; D gene uncertain. Germline-derived CDR1 and CDR2 are MNHEY and SMNVEV (reference sequence). CDR3 size: 15 residues. The V end was cut by 3 bases, the J end by 5 bases, with 16 bases between. CDR3: CASSLAGLGRTEAFF. DNA for the CDR3: TGTGCCAGCAGTTTGGCAGGATTAGGGAGAACTGAAGCTTTCTTT.

V gene TRBV11-1 combines with J gene TRBJ1-2; TRBD1 is a possible D gene (5 bases). The CDR3 is 13 residues long. Germline values: CDR1 SGHAT, CDR2 FQDESV (reference sequence). V was pared by 5 bases and J by 6 bases, with 13 bases between. The CDR3 region has the DNA TGTGCCAGCAGCCCCGAGGCAGGGCATGGCTACACCTTC. It encodes CASSPEAGHGYTF.

J is TRBJ1-5 and V is TRBV11-3, with a weak D call TRBD1 (6 bases). The V end lost 5 bases, the J end lost 4 bases, and 9 bases lay between the germline ends. The V gene's germline CDR1 is SGHNT and CDR2 YENEEA. The CDR3 has 13 amino acids. The CDR3: CASSEGGNQPQHF. The CDR3 bases are TGTGCCAGCAGCGAGGGGGGGAATCAGCCCCAGCATTTT. The full variable domain, with the rest looked up from reference TRBV11-3 and TRBJ1-5, is EAGVVQSPRYKIIEKKQPVAFWCNPISGHNTLYWYLQNLGQGPELLIRYENEEAVDDSQLPKDRFSAERLKGVDSTLKIQPAELGDSAVYLCASSEGGNQPQHFGDGTRLSIL.

This chain uses TRBV5-1 with TRBJ2-5; D is perhaps TRBD2 (6 bases). This CDR3 has 16 residues. Between the trimmed V and J ends, which lost 0 bases and 5 bases, there was a span of 17 bases. Germline V lookup: CDR1 SGHRS, CDR2 YFSETQ. This CDR3 reads CASSLAISGAGETQYF. In DNA, the CDR3 is TGCGCCAGCAGCTTGGCCATCTCCGGGGCGGGGGAGACCCAGTACTTC.

CDR3 DNA sequence: TGTGCCAGCAGCGTAGGGCCGACAGGATCCTACGAGCAGTACTTC. Its translation: CASSVGPTGSYEQYF. V usage is TRBV9 and J usage is TRBJ2-7; perhaps TRBD1 as D (6 bases). Trimming left V 0 bases short and J 1 base short, with 11 bases between. The CDR3 spans 15 residues. Germline V gene lookup returns CDR1 SGDLS and CDR2 YYNGEE.

The chain has TRBV6-1 and TRBJ1-2; D gene ambiguous. Trimming removed 5 bases from V and 4 bases from J, with 11 bases in between. This CDR3 has 13 residues. Germline V lookup: CDR1 MNHNS, CDR2 SASEGT. The CDR3 bases are TGTGCCAGCAGTCAACCGGGATCCTATGGCTACACCTTC. Amino acid sequence: CASSQPGSYGYTF.

J is TRBJ1-6 and V is TRBV4-1; possible D gene TRBD1, 5 bases. This CDR3 has 17 amino acids. V gave up 0 bases and J gave up 10 bases, with 19 bases separating them. Germline CDR1 MGHRA, CDR2 YSYEKL. CDR3 sequence: CASSQDGRGLAYSPLHF. The CDR3 coding sequence is TGCGCCAGCAGCCAAGACGGTCGGGGACTTGCTTACTCACCCCTCCACTTT.

This chain connects TRBV5-6 to TRBJ2-7, with TRBD1 identical over 8 bases. The ends lost 7 bases at V and 2 bases at J; junction bases unmatched: 5. This CDR3 is 13 amino acids long. Germline V gene lookup returns CDR1 SGHDT and CDR2 YYEEEE. The CDR3 is CASGQGAAYEQYF. The CDR3 DNA follows: TGTGCCAGCGGCCAGGGGGCGGCCTACGAGCAGTACTTC.

A word on this clone: Other DNA sequences within the sample encode an identical CDR3. The chain recombines TRBV5-1 with TRBJ2-5, with D perhaps TRBD1 (5 bases). V lost 1 base and J lost 5, with 30 bases in between. This CDR3 comprises 20 residues. In germline, CDR1 is SGHRS, CDR2 YFSETQ. The CDR3 DNA follows: TGCGCCAGCAGCTTGTTGAACTTGAGTCGGCAGGGAAAAGGTTCGGAGACCCAGTACTTC. It specifies CASSLLNLSRQGKGSETQYF.

This rearrangement joins TRBV29-1 to TRBJ2-2; D might be TRBD2 (5 bases). This CDR3 region has 12 residues. Germline V gives CDR1 SQVTM, CDR2 ANQGSEA. Trimming took off 3 bases at V and 6 bases at J, with 8 bases between the two ends. CDR3: CSVDSAAGELFF. The DNA of the CDR3 is TGCAGCGTTGATAGCGCGGCCGGGGAGCTGTTTTTT.

The chain uses TRBV11-2 and TRBJ2-1; perhaps TRBD1 as D (6 bases). Trimming left V 0 bases short and J 4 bases short, with 7 bases between. The CDR3 is 14 residues long. Germline V gene data show CDR1 as SGHAT and CDR2 as FQNNGV. The CDR3 bases are TGTGCCAGCAGCTTAGAAGGACAGTACAATGAGCAGTTCTTC. Amino acid sequence: CASSLEGQYNEQFF.

J is TRBJ2-3 and V is TRBV5-1; 9 bases are a match to TRBD2. CDR1 SGHRS and CDR2 YFSETQ come from the germline V gene. The CDR3 covers 17 residues. V gave up 0 bases and J gave up 0 bases; unmatched junction bases: 5. The CDR3 DNA sequence: TGCGCCAGCAGCTTGGGGCCTAGCGGGGTGAGCACAGATACGCAGTATTTT. Its translation: CASSLGPSGVSTDTQYF.

This sequence joins TRBV12-5 and TRBJ1-6; D unresolved. Per germline, CDR1 LGHNT and CDR2 FRNRAP. The CDR3 has 12 residues. The V and J ends lost 2 bases and 10 bases respectively, with 6 bases between them. In nucleotides, the CDR3 is TGTGCTAGTGGTTTGCAATCCTCACCCCTCCACTTT. As protein: CASGLQSSPLHF.

The rearrangement uses TRBV5-4 and TRBJ2-4; D is perhaps TRBD1 (5 bases). The germline gives CDR1 SGHNT, CDR2 YYREEE (reference sequence). Trimming stripped 4 bases from V and 0 bases from J, with 14 bases between. There are 16 residues in the CDR3. The CDR3: CASSPDSFLAKNIQYF. DNA of the CDR3: TGTGCCAGCAGCCCCGACAGTTTTCTAGCCAAAAACATTCAGTACTTC. Together with reference TRBV5-4 and TRBJ2-4, the CDR3 gives the full variable domain: ETGVTQSPTHLIKTRGQQVTLRCSSQSGHNTVSWYQQALGQGPQFIFQYYREEENGRGNFPPRFSGLQFPNYSSELNVNALELDDSALYLCASSPDSFLAKNIQYFGAGTRLSVL.

V gene TRBV5-1 combines with J gene TRBJ1-2; TRBD1 aligns across 7 bases. CDR3 length equals 16 residues. The germline V gene has CDR1 SGHRS and CDR2 YFSETQ. Losses at the gene ends were 6 bases for V and 1 base for J; bases not matched to a gene: 12. The CDR3, as DNA: TGCGCCAGCACCTCAACCGGGACAGAGTTTAACTATGGCTACACCTTC. It translates to CASTSTGTEFNYGYTF.

The J gene is TRBJ2-7, the V gene TRBV4-2; the match to TRBD1 covers 9 bases. Losses at the gene ends were 2 bases for V and 2 bases for J; bases not matched to a gene: 4. The CDR3 loop spans 15 amino acids. CDR1 and CDR2 from the germline V gene are LGHNA and YNFKEQ. The CDR3 DNA follows: TGTGCCAGCAGCCAACAACGGACAGGGGCCTACGAGCAGTACTTC. This encodes CASSQQRTGAYEQYF.

V usage is TRBV4-3 and J usage is TRBJ1-2, with D perhaps TRBD1 (6 bases). The CDR3 is 16 residues long. Trimming stripped 4 bases from V and 4 bases from J, with 19 bases between. CDR1 is LGHNA and CDR2 is YSLEER in the germline V gene. Written as DNA, the CDR3 is TGCGCCAGCAGCCGGGATAGGAGGGAGGGGGGCTATGGCTACACCTTC. Translated: CASSRDRREGGYGYTF.